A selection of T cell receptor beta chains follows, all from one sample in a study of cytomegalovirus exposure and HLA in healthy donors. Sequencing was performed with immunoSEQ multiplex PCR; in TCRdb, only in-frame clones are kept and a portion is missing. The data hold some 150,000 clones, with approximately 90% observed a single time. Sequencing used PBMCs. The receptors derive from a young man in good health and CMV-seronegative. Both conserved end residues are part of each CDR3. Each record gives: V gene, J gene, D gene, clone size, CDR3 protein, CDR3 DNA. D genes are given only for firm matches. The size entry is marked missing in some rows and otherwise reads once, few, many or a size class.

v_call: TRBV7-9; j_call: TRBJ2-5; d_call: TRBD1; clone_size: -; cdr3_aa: CASSMTGWETQYF; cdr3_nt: TGTGCCAGCAGCATGACAGGGTGGGAGACCCAGTACTTC
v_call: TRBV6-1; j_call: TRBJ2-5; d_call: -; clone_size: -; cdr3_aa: CASSEGGRETQYF; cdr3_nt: TGTGCCAGCAGTGAAGGCGGCCGGGAGACCCAGTACTTC
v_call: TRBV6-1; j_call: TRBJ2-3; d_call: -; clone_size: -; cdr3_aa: CASTPRGTDTQYF; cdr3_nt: TGTGCCAGCACCCCAAGGGGGACAGATACGCAGTATTTT
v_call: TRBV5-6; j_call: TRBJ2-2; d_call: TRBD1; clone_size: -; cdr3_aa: CASGPKKGGAAGELFF; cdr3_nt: TGTGCCAGCGGCCCAAAAAAAGGGGGCGCAGCCGGGGAGCTGTTTTTT
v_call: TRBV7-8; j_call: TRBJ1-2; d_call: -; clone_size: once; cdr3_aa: CASSLEQGLNYGYTF; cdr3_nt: TGTGCCAGCAGCTTAGAGCAGGGACTTAACTATGGCTACACCTTC
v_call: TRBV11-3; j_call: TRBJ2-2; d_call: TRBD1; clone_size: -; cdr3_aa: CASSDRDRGLSGELFF; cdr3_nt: TGTGCCAGCAGCGATAGAGACAGGGGGCTGAGCGGGGAGCTGTTTTTT
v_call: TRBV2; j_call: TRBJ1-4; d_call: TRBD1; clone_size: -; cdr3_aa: CASWGQGAEKLFF; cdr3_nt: TGTGCCAGCTGGGGACAGGGGGCCGAAAAACTGTTTTTT
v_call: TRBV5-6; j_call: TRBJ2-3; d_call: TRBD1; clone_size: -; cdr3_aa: CASSLGGQGALTDTQYF; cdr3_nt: TGTGCCAGCAGCTTGGGAGGACAGGGGGCTCTCACAGATACGCAGTATTTT
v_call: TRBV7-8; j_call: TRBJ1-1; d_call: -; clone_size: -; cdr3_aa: CASNLQDRGTEAFF; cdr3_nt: TGTGCCAGCAACTTGCAGGACCGGGGCACTGAAGCTTTCTTT
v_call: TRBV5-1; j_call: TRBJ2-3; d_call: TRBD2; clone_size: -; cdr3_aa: CASSPRGAGTSGFSDTQYF; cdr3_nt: TGCGCCAGCAGCCCACGAGGCGCCGGGACTAGCGGGTTTTCAGATACGCAGTATTTT
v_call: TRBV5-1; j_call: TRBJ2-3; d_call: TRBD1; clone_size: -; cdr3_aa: CASSSDRDTDTQYF; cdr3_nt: TGCGCCAGCAGCTCGGACAGGGACACAGATACGCAGTATTTT
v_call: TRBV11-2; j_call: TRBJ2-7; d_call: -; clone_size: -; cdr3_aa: CASSLRGRHSYEQYF; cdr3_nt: TGTGCCAGCAGCTTGCGGGGCAGGCACTCCTACGAGCAGTACTTC
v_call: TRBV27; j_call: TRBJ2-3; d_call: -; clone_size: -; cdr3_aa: CASRNPGLGTDTQYF; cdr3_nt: TGTGCCAGCAGAAATCCGGGACTGGGCACAGATACGCAGTATTTT
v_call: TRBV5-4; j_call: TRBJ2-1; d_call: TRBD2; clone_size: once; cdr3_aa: CASSSRSAGVSYNEQFF; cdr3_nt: TGTGCCAGCAGCTCCCGGTCCGCGGGAGTCTCCTACAATGAGCAGTTCTTC
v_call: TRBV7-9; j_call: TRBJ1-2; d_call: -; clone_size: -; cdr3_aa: CASSHATGELVYGYTF; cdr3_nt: TGTGCCAGCAGCCATGCTACAGGTGAACTCGTCTATGGCTACACCTTC
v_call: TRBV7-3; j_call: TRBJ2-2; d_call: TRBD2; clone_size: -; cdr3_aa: CASTLAAAGPVNTGELFF; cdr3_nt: TGTGCCAGCACCCTGGCTGCAGCGGGGCCTGTTAACACCGGGGAGCTGTTTTTT
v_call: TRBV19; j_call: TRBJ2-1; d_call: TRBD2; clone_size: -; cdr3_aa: CASSIDRAGTSGSYNEQFF; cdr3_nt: TGTGCCAGTAGTATAGATCGCGCCGGCACTAGCGGCTCCTACAATGAGCAGTTCTTC
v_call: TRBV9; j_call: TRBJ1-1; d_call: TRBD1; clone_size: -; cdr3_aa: CASSRSRQGITEAFF; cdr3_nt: TGTGCCAGTTCCAGATCGAGACAGGGAATTACTGAAGCTTTCTTT
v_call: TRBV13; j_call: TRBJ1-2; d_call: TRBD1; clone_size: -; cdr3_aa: CASSRGTGSFVYPNYGYTF; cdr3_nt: TGTGCCAGCAGCCGCGGGACAGGCAGCTTTGTATACCCTAACTATGGCTACACCTTC
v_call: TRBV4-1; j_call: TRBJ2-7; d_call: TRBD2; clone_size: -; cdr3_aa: CASSQDDVWGTTLVYEQYF; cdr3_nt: TGCGCCAGCAGCCAAGACGATGTATGGGGGACTACCCTAGTATACGAGCAGTACTTC
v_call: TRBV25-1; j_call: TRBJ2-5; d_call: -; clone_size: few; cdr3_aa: CASSDPRGRQETQYF; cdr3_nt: TGTGCCAGCTCCGACCCCAGGGGACGGCAAGAGACCCAGTACTTC
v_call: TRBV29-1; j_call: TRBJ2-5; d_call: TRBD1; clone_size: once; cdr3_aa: CSVDPRDRLQETQYF; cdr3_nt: TGCAGCGTTGACCCCCGGGACAGGCTTCAAGAGACCCAGTACTTC
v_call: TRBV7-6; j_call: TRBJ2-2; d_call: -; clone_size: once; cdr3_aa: CASSPRNGANTGELFF; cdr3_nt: TGTGCCAGCAGCCCCAGAAACGGGGCGAACACCGGGGAGCTGTTTTTT
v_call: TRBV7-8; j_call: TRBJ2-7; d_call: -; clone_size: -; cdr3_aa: CASSLRSTDSYEQYF; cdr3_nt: TGTGCCAGCAGCTTAAGATCGACTGACTCCTACGAGCAGTACTTC
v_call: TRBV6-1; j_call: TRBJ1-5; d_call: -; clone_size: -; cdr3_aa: CASSEEGGRNQPQHF; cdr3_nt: TGTGCCAGCAGTGAAGAAGGAGGGCGCAATCAGCCCCAGCATTTT
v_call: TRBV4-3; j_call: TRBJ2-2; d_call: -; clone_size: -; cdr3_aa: CASSFRRDNTGELFF; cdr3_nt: TGCGCCAGCAGTTTCAGGCGGGACAACACCGGGGAGCTGTTTTTT
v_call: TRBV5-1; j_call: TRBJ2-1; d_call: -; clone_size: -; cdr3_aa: CASRPGSSNEQFF; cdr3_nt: TGCGCCAGCAGACCCGGGAGCTCCAATGAGCAGTTCTTC
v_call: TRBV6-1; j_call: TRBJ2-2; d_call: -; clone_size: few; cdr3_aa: CASSALRAGELFF; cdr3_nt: TGTGCCAGCAGCGCGCTCAGGGCCGGGGAGCTGTTTTTT
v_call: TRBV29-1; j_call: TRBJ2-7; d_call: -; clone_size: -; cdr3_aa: CSVDRDNEQYF; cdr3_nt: TGCAGCGTTGATCGGGACAACGAGCAGTACTTC
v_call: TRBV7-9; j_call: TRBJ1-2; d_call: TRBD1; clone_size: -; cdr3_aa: CASNPGTGVYGYTF; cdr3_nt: TGTGCCAGCAACCCAGGGACAGGGGTTTATGGCTACACCTTC
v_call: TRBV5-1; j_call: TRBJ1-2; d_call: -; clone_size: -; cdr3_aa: CASSLEQGVAGYTF; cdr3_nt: TGCGCCAGCAGCTTAGAACAGGGTGTAGCTGGCTACACCTTC
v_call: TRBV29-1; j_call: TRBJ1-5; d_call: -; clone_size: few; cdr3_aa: CSVVEGNSNQPQHF; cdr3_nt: TGCAGCGTTGTCGAGGGAAATAGCAATCAGCCCCAGCATTTT
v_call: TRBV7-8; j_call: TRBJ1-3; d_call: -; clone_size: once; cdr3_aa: CASSLASRGAYNTIYF; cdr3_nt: TGTGCCAGCAGCTTAGCGTCCAGGGGAGCGTACAACACCATATATTTT
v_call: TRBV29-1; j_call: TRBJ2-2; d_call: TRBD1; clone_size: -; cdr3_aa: CSGGDRRNTGELFF; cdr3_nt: TGCAGCGGAGGGGACAGGAGGAACACCGGGGAGCTGTTTTTT
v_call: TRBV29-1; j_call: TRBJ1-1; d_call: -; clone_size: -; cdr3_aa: CSVRGGNTEAFF; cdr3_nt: TGCAGCGTACGGGGGGGCAACACTGAAGCTTTCTTT
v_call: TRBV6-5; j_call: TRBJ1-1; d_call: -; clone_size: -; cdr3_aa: CASSYQGGTEAFF; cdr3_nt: TGTGCCAGCAGTTACCAAGGGGGCACTGAAGCTTTCTTT
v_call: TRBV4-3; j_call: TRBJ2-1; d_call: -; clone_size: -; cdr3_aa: CASSQEGAEQFF; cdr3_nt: TGCGCCAGCAGCCAAGAAGGAGCTGAGCAGTTCTTC
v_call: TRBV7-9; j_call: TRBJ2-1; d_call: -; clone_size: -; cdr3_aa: CASSLGAQPYNEQFF; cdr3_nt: TGTGCCAGCAGCTTAGGGGCCCAGCCTTACAATGAGCAGTTCTTC
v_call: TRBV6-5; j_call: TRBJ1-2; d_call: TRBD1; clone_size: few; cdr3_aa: CASSSQGVRGYTF; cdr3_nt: TGTGCCAGCAGTTCACAGGGGGTCCGCGGCTACACCTTC
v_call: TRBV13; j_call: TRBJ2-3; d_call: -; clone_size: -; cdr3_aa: CASSLARDTQYF; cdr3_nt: TGTGCCAGCAGCTTAGCGAGAGATACGCAGTATTTT
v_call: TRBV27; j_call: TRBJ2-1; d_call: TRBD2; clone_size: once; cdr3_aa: CASRAYPRDYSYNEQFF; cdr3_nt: TGTGCCAGCAGGGCTTACCCCCGGGACTACTCCTACAATGAGCAGTTCTTC
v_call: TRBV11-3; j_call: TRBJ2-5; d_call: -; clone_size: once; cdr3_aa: CASGGSQIQETQYF; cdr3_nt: TGTGCCAGCGGCGGGTCACAGATCCAAGAGACCCAGTACTTC
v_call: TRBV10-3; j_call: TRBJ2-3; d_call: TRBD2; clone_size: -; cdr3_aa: CAISFSGASTDTQYF; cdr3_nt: TGTGCCATCAGTTTTAGCGGGGCCAGCACAGATACGCAGTATTTT
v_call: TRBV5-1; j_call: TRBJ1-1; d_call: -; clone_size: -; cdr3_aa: CASSPRDKNTEAFF; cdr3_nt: TGCGCCAGCAGCCCCCGGGACAAGAACACTGAAGCTTTCTTT
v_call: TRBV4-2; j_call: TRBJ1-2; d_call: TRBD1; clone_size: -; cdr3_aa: CASSQDGDRGVYGYTF; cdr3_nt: TGTGCCAGCAGCCAAGATGGGGACAGGGGGGTCTATGGCTACACCTTC
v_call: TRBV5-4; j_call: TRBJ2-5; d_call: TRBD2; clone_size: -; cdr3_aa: CASSPELAGLTETQYF; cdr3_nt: TGTGCCAGCAGCCCCGAACTAGCGGGGCTCACAGAGACCCAGTACTTC
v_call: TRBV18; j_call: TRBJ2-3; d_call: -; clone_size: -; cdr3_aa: CASSPGPRVADTQYF; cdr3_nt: TGTGCCAGCTCACCAGGTCCCCGAGTCGCAGATACGCAGTATTTT
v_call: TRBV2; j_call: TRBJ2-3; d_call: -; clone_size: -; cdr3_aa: CAGYRAGQTDTQYF; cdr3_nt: TGTGCCGGTTACAGGGCAGGGCAAACAGATACGCAGTATTTT
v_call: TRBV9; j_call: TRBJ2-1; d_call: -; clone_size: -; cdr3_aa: CASSVRPSRDREQFF; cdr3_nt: TGTGCCAGCAGCGTTCGGCCTAGCCGTGATCGGGAGCAGTTCTTC
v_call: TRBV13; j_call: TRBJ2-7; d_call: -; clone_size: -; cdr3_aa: CASSLGGDSYEQYF; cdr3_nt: TGTGCCAGCAGCTTAGGCGGGGATTCCTACGAGCAGTACTTC
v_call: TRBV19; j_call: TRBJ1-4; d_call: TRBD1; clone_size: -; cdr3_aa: CASRTLGQDEKLFF; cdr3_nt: TGTGCCAGTAGGACCCTTGGACAGGATGAAAAACTGTTTTTT
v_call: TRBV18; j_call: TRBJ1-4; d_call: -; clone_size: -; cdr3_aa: CASSPSAVQTNEKLFF; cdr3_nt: TGTGCCAGCTCACCTTCGGCGGTGCAAACTAATGAAAAACTGTTTTTT
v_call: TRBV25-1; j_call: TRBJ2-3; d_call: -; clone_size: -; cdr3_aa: CASSVGGLGADTQYF; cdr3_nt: TGTGCCAGCAGTGTAGGGGGATTGGGGGCAGATACGCAGTATTTT
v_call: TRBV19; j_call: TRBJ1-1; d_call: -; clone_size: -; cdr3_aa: CASSWLGGNTEAFF; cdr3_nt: TGTGCCAGTAGTTGGTTAGGGGGGAACACTGAAGCTTTCTTT
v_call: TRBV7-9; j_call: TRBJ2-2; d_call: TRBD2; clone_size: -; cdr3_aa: CASSSTRTSGRATTGELFF; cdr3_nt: TGTGCCAGCAGCTCCACCCGGACTAGCGGGAGGGCCACCACCGGGGAGCTGTTTTTT
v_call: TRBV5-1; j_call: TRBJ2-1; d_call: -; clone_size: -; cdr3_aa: CASSLGDSYNEQFF; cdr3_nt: TGCGCCAGCAGCTTAGGGGATTCCTACAATGAGCAGTTCTTC
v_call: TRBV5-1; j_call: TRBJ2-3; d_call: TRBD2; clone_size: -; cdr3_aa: CASSFKTSGGAWTDTQYF; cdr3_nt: TGCGCCAGCAGCTTCAAGACTAGCGGGGGGGCATGGACAGATACGCAGTATTTT
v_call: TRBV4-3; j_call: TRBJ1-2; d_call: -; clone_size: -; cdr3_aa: CASSQDSGSYGYTF; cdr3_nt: TGCGCCAGCAGCCAAGATTCCGGTAGCTATGGCTACACCTTC
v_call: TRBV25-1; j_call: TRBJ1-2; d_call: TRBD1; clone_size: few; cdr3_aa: CASGEGGSNYGYTF; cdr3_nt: TGTGCCAGCGGAGAAGGGGGCAGTAACTATGGCTACACCTTC